This T cell receptor beta chain was retrieved from a study of blood T cell repertoires in COVID-19. About the study: The cDNA or gDNA used as material had been derived from T cells, B-cell-depleted T cells, or PBMCs.

Authors' data handling: Amplifying reference gene primers gave estimates of nucleated cell counts. Generated by immunoSEQ multiplex PCR, the TCRdb table keeps only in-frame clones and is missing some. The V and J calls and clone size were taken over from that table, and D and trimming were inferred from the DNA. The table shows some 170,000 clones, with more than 75% occurring only once. Trimming pared 0 bases from V and 11 bases from J, leaving 8 bases between. This CDR3 region has 13 residues. The V gene's germline CDR1 is SGHAT and CDR2 FQNNGV. This study enrolled people aged 18 to 89 from 20 to 25 US geographic areas. Donors were grouped by their self-reported clinical history.

This rearrangement joins TRBV11-2 to TRBJ1-6; D is unclear. This receptor was obtained from a human donor with acute COVID-19. The donor label of this sample is uncertain. The sequenced sample was PBMCs or T cells enriched from blood (not recorded which). CDR3 region: CASSLEGRAPLHF. The CDR3 DNA reads as TGTGCCAGCAGCTTAGAGGGGAGAGCACCCCTCCACTTT.